A selection of T cell receptor beta chains follows, all from one sample in a study of tumor-infiltrating lymphocytes in localized non-small cell lung cancer. Some clones are missing from TCRdb's copy, which holds only in-frame ones; the method was immunoSEQ multiplex PCR. The table records about 23,000 clones, just under 75% of them present only once. Sequenced sample: lung tumor tissue. These receptor sequences come from a human donor with non-small cell lung cancer. The CDR3 runs from the conserved cysteine through the conserved F or W. Fields, in order: J gene, V gene, D gene, clone size, CDR3 DNA, CDR3 protein. The D gene is left open where the match is weak. The size entry is marked missing in some rows and otherwise reads once, few, many or a size class.

J: TRBJ1-5
V: TRBV7-2
D: -
size: -
DNA: TGTGCCAGCAGCCCCCTGTCGGGATATAGCAATCAGCCCCAGCATTTT
CDR3: CASSPLSGYSNQPQHF

J: TRBJ1-3
V: TRBV5-1
D: -
size: -
DNA: TGCGCCAGCAGCTTGTTTCCAGGGGAAGGAAACACCATATATTTT
CDR3: CASSLFPGEGNTIYF

J: TRBJ2-7
V: TRBV30
D: -
size: -
DNA: TGTGCCTGTTCCCCAGGTTCCGAGCAGTACTTC
CDR3: CACSPGSEQYF

J: TRBJ2-3
V: TRBV5-1
D: -
size: -
DNA: TGCGCCAGCAGCTTGCCCAGCCGGGTGGGGAATACGCAGTATTTT
CDR3: CASSLPSRVGNTQYF

J: TRBJ2-1
V: TRBV29-1
D: TRBD1
size: -
DNA: TGCAGCGCCCGACAGGGGGTAAGCAATGAGCAGTTCTTC
CDR3: CSARQGVSNEQFF

J: TRBJ1-1
V: TRBV28
D: -
size: -
DNA: TGTGCCAGCTACCTTACCGGGCTCCACCGCACTGAAGCTTTCTTT
CDR3: CASYLTGLHRTEAFF

J: TRBJ2-1
V: TRBV4-3
D: -
size: -
DNA: TGCGCCAGCAGCCATGACAGGCTTTCCTACAATGAGCAGTTCTTC
CDR3: CASSHDRLSYNEQFF

J: TRBJ2-7
V: TRBV4-3
D: TRBD2
size: -
DNA: TGCGCCAGCAGCCAACCCCACCCACTAGCGCCTTCCTACGAGCAGTACTTC
CDR3: CASSQPHPLAPSYEQYF

J: TRBJ1-1
V: TRBV7-8
D: -
size: -
DNA: TGTGCCAGCACTCCGTCTGGGGTGAGGAATACTGAAGCTTTCTTT
CDR3: CASTPSGVRNTEAFF

J: TRBJ2-1
V: TRBV18
D: -
size: -
DNA: TGTGCCAGCTCACCAAAAGAAGGCTGGAGCTCCTACAATGAGCAGTTCTTC
CDR3: CASSPKEGWSSYNEQFF

J: TRBJ1-6
V: TRBV18
D: -
size: -
DNA: TGTGCCAGCTCACCAAACGGCGATAATTCACCCCTCCACTTT
CDR3: CASSPNGDNSPLHF

J: TRBJ2-7
V: TRBV9
D: -
size: -
DNA: TGTGCCAGCAGCGTAGGGGGTGGAGGGATCTCCTACGAGCAGTACTTC
CDR3: CASSVGGGGISYEQYF

J: TRBJ1-1
V: TRBV5-6
D: -
size: -
DNA: TGTGCCAGCAGCCCCGCGGGGGTAGAAGCTTTCTTT
CDR3: CASSPAGVEAFF

J: TRBJ2-7
V: TRBV7-2
D: TRBD2
size: -
DNA: TGTGCCAGCAGTTGGACTAGCGGGGGGTCCTACGAGCAGTACTTC
CDR3: CASSWTSGGSYEQYF

J: TRBJ2-7
V: TRBV30
D: -
size: -
DNA: TGTGCCTGGAGTGGGAGGGGTTTTCCCTACGAGCAGTACTTC
CDR3: CAWSGRGFPYEQYF

J: TRBJ2-1
V: TRBV30
D: -
size: -
DNA: TGTGCCTGGAGGACAACTATCGAAAAGTTCTTC
CDR3: CAWRTTIEKFF

J: TRBJ2-7
V: TRBV6-6
D: TRBD2
size: -
DNA: TGTGCCAGCAGTTCTACTAGCGGGGGGACCCACGAGCAGTACTTC
CDR3: CASSSTSGGTHEQYF

J: TRBJ2-7
V: TRBV4-3
D: TRBD2
size: few
DNA: TGCGCCAGCAGCCAAGTCTTCTATCAGCGGACTAGCTCCTACGAGCAGTACTTC
CDR3: CASSQVFYQRTSSYEQYF

J: TRBJ1-2
V: TRBV5-5
D: -
size: -
DNA: TGTGCCAGCAGCTCGACGGGGGGTTATGGCTACACCTTC
CDR3: CASSSTGGYGYTF

J: TRBJ2-5
V: TRBV7-9
D: TRBD1
size: -
DNA: TGTGCCAGCAGCCGGGGACAGGGAGAGACCCAGTACTTC
CDR3: CASSRGQGETQYF

J: TRBJ2-3
V: TRBV4-1
D: -
size: -
DNA: TGCGCCAGCAGCCAACGGGACTTCTTAGTCAGCACAGATACGCAGTATTTT
CDR3: CASSQRDFLVSTDTQYF

J: TRBJ2-1
V: TRBV2
D: TRBD1
size: -
DNA: TGTGCCAGCAGTACGCAGGGGGCGACCTACAATGAGCAGTTCTTC
CDR3: CASSTQGATYNEQFF

J: TRBJ2-5
V: TRBV5-5
D: -
size: -
DNA: TGTGCCAGCAGCTTGGTTACGGTTGTGGAGACCCAGTACTTC
CDR3: CASSLVTVVETQYF

J: TRBJ2-5
V: TRBV9
D: -
size: few
DNA: TGTGCCAGCAGCGCTAACTCGGCAGAGACCCAGTACTTC
CDR3: CASSANSAETQYF

J: TRBJ2-7
V: TRBV20-1
D: -
size: -
DNA: TGCAGTGCCCCCTGGGACTACGAGCAGTACTTC
CDR3: CSAPWDYEQYF

J: TRBJ2-7
V: TRBV14
D: -
size: -
DNA: TGTGCCAGCAGCCAAGGGATAGGACGAACCTACGAGCAGTACTTC
CDR3: CASSQGIGRTYEQYF

J: TRBJ1-2
V: TRBV4-3
D: TRBD1
size: few
DNA: TGCGCCAGCAGCCCGGGGGGACAGGGAACAGGTGGCTACACCTTC
CDR3: CASSPGGQGTGGYTF

J: TRBJ1-3
V: TRBV30
D: -
size: -
DNA: TGTGCCTGGAGTCCACCGGGACTCTCTGGAAACACCATATCTTTT
CDR3: CAWSPPGLSGNTISF

J: TRBJ2-7
V: TRBV5-1
D: -
size: -
DNA: TGCGCCAGCAGAGAAACCGGGACAACCTACGAGCAGTACTTC
CDR3: CASRETGTTYEQYF

J: TRBJ2-6
V: TRBV7-9
D: -
size: few
DNA: TGTGCCAGCAGCTTAGCGGCATCTGGGGCCAACGTCCTGACTTTC
CDR3: CASSLAASGANVLTF

J: TRBJ1-6
V: TRBV16
D: -
size: -
DNA: TGTGCCAGCAGCCAACTTCAGAATCCTATACTCTATAATTCACCCCTCCACTTT
CDR3: CASSQLQNPILYNSPLHF

J: TRBJ1-3
V: TRBV4-3
D: -
size: -
DNA: TGCGCCAGCAGCCAAGGGGTGGGGGCTTCTGGAAACACCATATATTTT
CDR3: CASSQGVGASGNTIYF

J: TRBJ2-2
V: TRBV7-9
D: TRBD1
size: once
DNA: TGTGCCAGCAGCCCCGTTGGATTTAACAGGGGAACCGGGGAGCTGTTTTTT
CDR3: CASSPVGFNRGTGELFF

J: TRBJ2-7
V: TRBV9
D: -
size: -
DNA: TGTGCCAGCAGCCCTTCGGGATACCGCGAGCAGTACTTC
CDR3: CASSPSGYREQYF

J: TRBJ1-2
V: TRBV6-5
D: TRBD1
size: -
DNA: TGTGCCAGCAGTACCCTGACAGGGAGGCGCGGCTACACCTTC
CDR3: CASSTLTGRRGYTF

J: TRBJ2-5
V: TRBV5-1
D: -
size: -
DNA: TGCGCCAGCAGCTTGGACAGTCTAGAGACCCAGTACTTC
CDR3: CASSLDSLETQYF

J: TRBJ2-5
V: TRBV7-2
D: TRBD2
size: -
DNA: TGTGCCAGCAGCTTGGGTCTAGCGGGGGGGCTGGAGACCCAGTACTTC
CDR3: CASSLGLAGGLETQYF

J: TRBJ1-2
V: TRBV5-1
D: -
size: -
DNA: TGCGCCAGCAGCTTCGGAGGGGCAAGCTATGGCTACACCTTC
CDR3: CASSFGGASYGYTF

J: TRBJ1-2
V: TRBV11-2
D: -
size: -
DNA: TGTGCCAGCAGCCCCGGGGCCGGCTACACCTTC
CDR3: CASSPGAGYTF

J: TRBJ1-1
V: TRBV7-2
D: -
size: -
DNA: TGTGCCAGCAGATGGAGAGGGCTTCGGGGCACTGAAGCTTTCTTT
CDR3: CASRWRGLRGTEAFF

J: TRBJ2-3
V: TRBV5-1
D: -
size: once
DNA: TGCGCCAGCAGCTTGGACCCAGCGACAGGTTCAGCGGATACGCAGTATTTT
CDR3: CASSLDPATGSADTQYF

J: TRBJ1-6
V: TRBV5-4
D: -
size: -
DNA: TGTGCCAGCAGCTTGGACAGGTCGAGGAATTCACCCCTCCACTTT
CDR3: CASSLDRSRNSPLHF

J: TRBJ2-3
V: TRBV4-3
D: -
size: -
DNA: TGCGCCAGCAGCCGTGCGCTCGGGACCACAGATACGCAGTATTTT
CDR3: CASSRALGTTDTQYF

J: TRBJ1-5
V: TRBV11-2
D: -
size: -
DNA: TGTGCCAGCAGCTTAGAGAGCAATCAGCCCCAGCATTTT
CDR3: CASSLESNQPQHF